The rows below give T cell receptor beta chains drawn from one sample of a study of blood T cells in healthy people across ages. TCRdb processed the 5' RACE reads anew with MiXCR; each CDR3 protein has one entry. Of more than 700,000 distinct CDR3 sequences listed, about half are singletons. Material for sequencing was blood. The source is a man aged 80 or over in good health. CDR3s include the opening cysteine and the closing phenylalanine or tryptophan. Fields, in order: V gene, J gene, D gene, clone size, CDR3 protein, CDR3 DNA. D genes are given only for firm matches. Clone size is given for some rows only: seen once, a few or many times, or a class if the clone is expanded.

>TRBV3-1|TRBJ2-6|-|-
CASSDGSSGANVLTF
TGTGCCAGCTCTGACGGGAGCTCTGGGGCCAACGTCCTGACTTTC
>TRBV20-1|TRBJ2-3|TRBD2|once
CSAHWTSGNTDTQYF
TGCAGTGCTCACTGGACTAGCGGGAACACAGATACGCAGTATTTT
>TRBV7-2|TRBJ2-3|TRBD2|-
CASSPRAGEWGVTDTQYF
TGTGCCAGCAGCCCACGAGCGGGAGAGTGGGGTGTTACAGATACGCAGTATTTT
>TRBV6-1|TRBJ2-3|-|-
CASEPGPTVTDTQYF
TGTGCCAGCGAGCCGGGACCGACTGTCACAGATACGCAGTATTTT
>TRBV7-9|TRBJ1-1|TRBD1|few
CASTAGQLKNTEAFF
TGTGCCAGCACCGCGGGACAGCTAAAGAACACTGAAGCTTTCTTT
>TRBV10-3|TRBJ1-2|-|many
CAIRIGALYGYTF
TGTGCCATCCGGATAGGCGCCCTCTATGGCTACACCTTC
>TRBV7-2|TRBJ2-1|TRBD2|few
CASSYSGRYPNEQFF
TGTGCCAGCAGCTATAGCGGGAGGTACCCTAATGAGCAGTTCTTC
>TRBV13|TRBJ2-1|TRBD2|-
CASSLAPLLGGGLLSYNEQFF
TGTGCCAGCAGCTTAGCCCCGCTCCTAGGCGGGGGATTACTTTCCTACAATGAGCAGTTCTTC
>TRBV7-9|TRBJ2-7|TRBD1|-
CASSLRGQGIYEQYF
TGTGCCAGCAGCTTGAGGGGACAGGGGATCTACGAGCAGTACTTC
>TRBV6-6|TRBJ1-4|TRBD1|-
CASSKDRGANEKLFF
TGTGCCAGCAGCAAAGACAGGGGTGCTAATGAAAAACTGTTTTTT
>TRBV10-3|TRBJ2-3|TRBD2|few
CAISFLGLAGGPSHRSDTQYF
TGTGCCATCAGTTTCCTTGGACTAGCGGGAGGGCCTTCTCATAGGTCAGATACGCAGTATTTT
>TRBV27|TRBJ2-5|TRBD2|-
CASSLPPTSGSFGTQYF
TGTGCCAGCAGTTTACCGCCGACTAGCGGGAGTTTTGGGACCCAGTACTTC
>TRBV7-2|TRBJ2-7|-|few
CASSGDSEGTYEQYF
TGTGCCAGCAGCGGAGACAGCGAAGGTACCTACGAGCAGTACTTC
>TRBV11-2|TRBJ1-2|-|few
CASSLDRAWGYTF
TGTGCCAGCAGCTTAGATAGGGCGTGGGGCTACACCTTC
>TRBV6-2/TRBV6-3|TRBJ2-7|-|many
CASSPYGPRGEQYF
TGTGCCAGCAGCCCCTATGGGCCAAGGGGAGAGCAGTACTTC
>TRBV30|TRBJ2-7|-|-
CAWVGTDTYNEQYF
TGTGCCTGGGTCGGGACCGACACCTACAATGAGCAGTACTTC
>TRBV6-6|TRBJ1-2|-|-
CASRSTVQTGGYTF
TGTGCCAGCAGATCAACCGTCCAGACAGGCGGCTACACCTTC
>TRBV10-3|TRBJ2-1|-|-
CACAQGREIVYNEQFF
TGTGCCTGCGCCCAGGGGCGGGAGATCGTCTACAATGAGCAGTTCTTC
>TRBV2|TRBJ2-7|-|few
CASSEAWGANYEQYF
TGTGCCAGCAGTGAAGCGTGGGGGGCAAACTACGAGCAGTACTTC
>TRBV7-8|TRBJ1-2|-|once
CASSFRGQDYGYTF
TGTGCCAGCAGCTTTCGGGGGCAGGACTATGGCTACACCTTC
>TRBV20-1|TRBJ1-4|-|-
CSAAGGMGNEKLFF
TGCAGTGCGGCGGGGGGTATGGGTAATGAAAAACTGTTTTTT
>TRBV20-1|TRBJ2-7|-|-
CSARTSLAKPYNEQYF
TGCAGTGCTAGAACCAGTCTAGCAAAACCCTACAATGAGCAGTACTTC
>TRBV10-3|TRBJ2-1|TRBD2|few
CAIEREASDEQFF
TGTGCCATCGAGCGGGAGGCCTCGGATGAGCAGTTCTTC
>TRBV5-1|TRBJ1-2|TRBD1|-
CASSLGQGEGYTF
TGCGCCAGCAGCTTAGGACAGGGGGAAGGCTACACCTTC
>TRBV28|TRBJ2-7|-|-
CASSPPGADEQYF
TGTGCCAGCAGTCCACCCGGGGCGGACGAGCAGTACTTC
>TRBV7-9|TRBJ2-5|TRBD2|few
CASSSTSGIAETQYF
TGTGCCAGCAGCTCCACTAGCGGGATAGCAGAGACCCAGTACTTC
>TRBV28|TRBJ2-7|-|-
CASSPRIVYNEQYF
TGTGCCAGCAGTCCCCGAATAGTCTACAATGAGCAGTACTTC
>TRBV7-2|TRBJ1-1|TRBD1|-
CASSAYRGANTEAFF
TGTGCCAGCAGCGCCTACAGGGGCGCGAACACTGAAGCTTTCTTT
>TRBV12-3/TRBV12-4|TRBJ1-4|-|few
CASSRDGPNEKLFF
TGTGCCAGCAGTCGGGACGGACCTAATGAAAAACTGTTTTTT
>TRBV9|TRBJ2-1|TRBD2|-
CASSVRAGVSHNEQFF
TGTGCCAGCAGCGTTAGGGCGGGAGTTTCCCACAATGAGCAGTTCTTC
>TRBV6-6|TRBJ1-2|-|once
CASSPDSIPGYTF
TGTGCCAGCAGCCCGGACAGCATCCCCGGCTACACCTTC
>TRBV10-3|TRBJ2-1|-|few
CAISDRYDNSYNEQFF
TGTGCCATCAGTGATCGCTACGACAACTCCTACAATGAGCAGTTCTTC
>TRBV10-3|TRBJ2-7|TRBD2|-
CAISESSGGYEQYF
TGTGCCATCAGTGAATCCAGCGGGGGTTACGAGCAGTACTTC
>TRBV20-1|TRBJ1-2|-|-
CSARDSARTNYGYTF
TGCAGTGCTAGAGATTCCGCCAGGACTAACTATGGCTACACCTTC
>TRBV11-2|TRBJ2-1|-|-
CASSVSYQGEQFF
TGTGCCAGCAGCGTAAGTTACCAGGGAGAGCAGTTCTTC
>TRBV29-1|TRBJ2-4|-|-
CSVGGGQNIQYF
TGTAGCGTCGGGGGAGGCCAAAACATTCAGTACTTC
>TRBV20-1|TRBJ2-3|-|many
CSALTTDTQYF
TGCAGTGCGCTTACCACAGATACGCAGTATTTT
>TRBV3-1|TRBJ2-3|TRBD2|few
CASGEGGSTDTQYF
TGTGCCAGCGGGGAGGGCGGGAGCACAGATACGCAGTATTTT
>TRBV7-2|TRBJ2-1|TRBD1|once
CASSKGGGEETQFF
TGTGCCAGCAGTAAAGGGGGCGGAGAAGAGACCCAGTTCTTC
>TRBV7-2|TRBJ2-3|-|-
CASSSRVGTDTQYF
TGTGCCAGCAGCTCCCGAGTCGGTACAGATACGCAGTATTTT
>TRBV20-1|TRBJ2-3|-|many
CSARGGDTQYF
TGCAGTGCTAGAGGAGGAGATACGCAGTATTTT
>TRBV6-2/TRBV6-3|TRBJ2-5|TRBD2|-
CASSYRLAGSETQYF
TGTGCCAGCAGTTACCGGCTAGCGGGATCGGAGACCCAGTACTTC
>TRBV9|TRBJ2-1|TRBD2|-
CASSVGGLAGYNEQFF
TGTGCCAGCAGCGTAGGGGGGCTAGCGGGCTACAATGAGCAGTTCTTC
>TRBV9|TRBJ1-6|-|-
CASSVEDSPLHF
TGTGCCAGCAGCGTAGAGGACTCACCCCTCCACTTT
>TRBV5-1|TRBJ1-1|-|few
CASTSTAGLTEAFF
TGCGCCAGCACATCGACAGCGGGCCTTACTGAAGCTTTCTTT
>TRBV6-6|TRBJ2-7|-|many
CASSYGQLKEQYF
TGTGCCAGCAGTTACGGGCAGCTCAAGGAGCAGTACTTC
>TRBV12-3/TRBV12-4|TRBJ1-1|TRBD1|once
CASSRTGGISEAFF
TGTGCCAGCAGCCGGACAGGGGGCATCAGTGAAGCTTTCTTT
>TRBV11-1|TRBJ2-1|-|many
CASSSDGYNEQFF
TGTGCCAGCAGCTCGGACGGTTACAATGAGCAGTTCTTC
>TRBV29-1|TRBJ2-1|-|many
CSVDGTPQGGANEQFF
TGCAGCGTTGACGGGACTCCCCAAGGGGGGGCAAATGAGCAGTTCTTC
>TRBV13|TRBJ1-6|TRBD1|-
CASSLAGTGISPLHF
TGTGCCAGCAGCTTAGCTGGGACAGGCATTTCACCCCTCCACTTT
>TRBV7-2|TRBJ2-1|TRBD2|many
CASSLKRGGGNEQFF
TGTGCCAGCAGCTTAAAGCGGGGGGGTGGCAATGAGCAGTTCTTC
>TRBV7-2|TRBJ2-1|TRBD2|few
CASSASIHGLAENEQFF
TGTGCCAGCAGCGCATCCATACACGGACTAGCGGAGAATGAGCAGTTCTTC
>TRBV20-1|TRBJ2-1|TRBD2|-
CSARLGGREDNEQFF
TGCAGTGCTAGGCTAGGGGGGCGGGAGGACAATGAGCAGTTCTTC
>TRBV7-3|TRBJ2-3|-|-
CASSSPTLGTQYF
TGTGCCAGCAGCTCACCAACGTTGGGTACGCAGTATTTT
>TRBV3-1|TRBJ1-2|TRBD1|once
CASSVRTGFGYTF
TGTGCCAGCAGTGTAAGGACAGGGTTTGGCTACACCTTC
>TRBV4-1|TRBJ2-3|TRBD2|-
CASSQEEGTSGRTDTQYF
TGCGCCAGCAGCCAAGAAGAAGGGACTAGCGGACGCACAGATACGCAGTATTTT
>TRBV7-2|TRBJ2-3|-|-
CASSPGPRGDTQYF
TGTGCCAGCAGTCCCGGACCCCGCGGAGATACGCAGTATTTT
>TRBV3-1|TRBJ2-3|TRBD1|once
CASSLYFGTGRADTQYF
TGTGCCAGCAGCCTCTACTTCGGGACAGGGAGGGCAGATACGCAGTATTTT
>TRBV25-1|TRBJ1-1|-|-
CASSSNSRNTEAFF
TGTGCCAGCAGTTCTAACTCGAGAAACACTGAAGCTTTCTTT
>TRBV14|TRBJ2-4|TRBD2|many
CASSQDIAGKNIQYF
TGTGCCAGCAGCCAAGATATAGCGGGCAAAAACATTCAGTACTTC